The clone carrying this T cell receptor beta chain appeared a few times. Its target is not known. This sample was included in a study of graft-versus-host responses after intestinal transplantation. Study results and limitations: With peak circulating GvH clone levels came an association with early post-transplant HvG declines.

Intraepithelial and lamina propria lymphocytes were released after the graft tissue was processed. Only in-frame clones appear in the TCRdb table, and some are missing; sequencing was by immunoSEQ multiplex PCR. This table has 13,000 or so clones, 74% appearing once. Germline lookup yields CDR1 SGHTA and CDR2 FQGNSA. The CDR3 length is 15 residues. Trimming left V 1 base short and J 6 bases short, with 14 bases between. The chain employs TRBV7-2 and TRBJ2-3; D possibly corresponds to TRBD2 (6 bases). The sample here was ileum tissue, taken 16 days after intestinal transplant. The clonotype comes from a human patient who received an intestinal transplant, so some T cells may come from the graft donor. This chain's CDR3 is CASSLGAGKADTQYF. CDR3 DNA: TGTGCCAGCAGCTTAGGGGCGGGGAAAGCGGATACGCAGTATTTT.